Following are 28 T cell receptor beta chains from one sample sequenced in a study of radiotherapy plus CTLA-4 blockade in lung cancer. Assay: immunoSEQ multiplex PCR; the TCRdb copy retains only in-frame clones and omits some. The sample includes some 100,000 clones, about four fifths of them seen just once. This specimen consisted of peripheral blood, obtained from a patient treated with radiotherapy plus ipilimumab. These TCRs come from a human donor with non-small cell lung cancer that progressed on radiotherapy plus ipilimumab.

The chain links TRBV30 to TRBJ2-3, with a tentative D call TRBD2 (6 bases). The CDR3 has 14 residues. V was pared by 5 bases and J by 8 bases, with 20 bases between. Germline V gene lookup returns CDR1 GTSNPN and CDR2 SVGIG (reference sequence). Here the CDR3 reads CAWVPGTFGGTQYF. CDR3 bases: TGTGCCTGGGTGCCCGGGACTTTTGGGGGTACGCAGTATTTT.

The CDR3 spells CASSSCPAGQGSSTDTQYF. In DNA, the CDR3 is TGTGCCAGCAGCTCCTGCCCAGCGGGACAGGGCTCTAGCACAGATACGCAGTATTTT. The V call is TRBV7-4, the J call TRBJ2-3, with 9 bases lining up with TRBD1. Germline loops: CDR1 SGHVT, CDR2 SQSDAQ. V lost 4 bases to trimming and J lost 0 bases; unmatched junction nucleotides: 14. The CDR3 extends over 19 amino acids.

The V and J genes are TRBV14 and TRBJ1-2, with D uncertain. Germline lookup yields CDR1 SGHDN and CDR2 FVKESK. The V end was cut by 4 bases, the J end by 6 bases, with 15 bases between. The CDR3 consists of 14 residues. CDR3 coding DNA: TGTGCCAGCAGCCGTGGAGGGCGCGGGAATGGCTACACCTTC. It encodes CASSRGGRGNGYTF.

The chain recombines TRBV6-5 with TRBJ1-2; no reliable D call. CDR3 length: 14 amino acids. Per germline, CDR1 MNHEY and CDR2 SVGAGI. V was cut by 2 bases and J by 4 bases, with 11 bases left in between. The CDR3 sequence: CASSYNGEIYGYTF. The CDR3, as DNA: TGTGCCAGCAGTTACAACGGGGAAATCTATGGCTACACCTTC.

A single count supports this clone. V usage is TRBV13 and J usage is TRBJ2-7; 11 nucleotides agree with TRBD1. In germline, CDR1 is PRHDT, CDR2 FYEKMQ (reference sequence). V dropped 5 bases and J dropped 5; count of bases not matched to a gene: 5. CDR3 length equals 14 residues. As DNA, the CDR3 is TGTGCCAGCAGCCGGGACAGGGGGATCGACGAGCAGTACTTC. Translating it yields CASSRDRGIDEQYF.

The gene calls are TRBV5-5 and TRBJ1-1, with a tentative D call TRBD1 (5 bases). Trimming took off 3 bases at V and 5 bases at J, with 17 bases between the two ends. The germline CDR1 and CDR2 sequences are SGHKS and YYEKEE (reference sequence). The CDR3 runs 15 residues. The CDR3 DNA reads TGTGCCAGCAGCTGGGACCCTTCCCCCGGAACTGAAGCTTTCTTT. This gives the protein CASSWDPSPGTEAFF.

This chain connects TRBV11-3 to TRBJ2-7; 10 bases fit TRBD2. The germline V gene encodes CDR1 SGHNT and CDR2 YENEEA. CDR3 length: 14 residues. V lost 4 bases to trimming and J lost 2 bases; unmatched junction nucleotides: 2. CDR3: CASSSGTSAYEQYF. The CDR3 coding sequence is TGTGCCAGCAGCTCCGGGACTAGCGCCTACGAGCAGTACTTC.

The genes are TRBV5-1 and TRBJ2-5; 8 bases line up with TRBD2. This CDR3 is built from 16 residues. The V and J ends lost 0 bases and 4 bases, in that order; junction bases with no gene match: 8. The germline V gene encodes CDR1 SGHRS and CDR2 YFSETQ. The CDR3 region is CASSLGPRGGRETQYF. CDR3 coding DNA: TGCGCCAGCAGCTTGGGCCCCCGGGGGGGGCGAGAGACCCAGTACTTC.

This clone was picked up one time. The V and J genes are TRBV28 and TRBJ2-7; 8 bases are shared with TRBD1. Losses at the gene ends were 8 bases for V and 2 bases for J; bases not matched to a gene: 5. Germline loops: CDR1 MDHEN, CDR2 SYDVKM. The CDR3 is 13 residues long. CDR3 nucleotides: TGTGCCAGCGCTACAGGGGGAACCTACGAGCAGTACTTC. Its translation is CASATGGTYEQYF.

The chain employs TRBV19 and TRBJ2-3; D unclear. Trimming stripped 2 bases from V and 2 bases from J, with 8 bases between. The CDR3 sequence is 14 residues long. CDR1 is LNHDA, CDR2 SQIVND, per germline (reference sequence). CDR3 DNA sequence: TGTGCCAGTAGTATAAGGGATTTCACAGATACGCAGTATTTT. It translates to CASSIRDFTDTQYF.

The J gene is TRBJ2-2, the V gene TRBV30; D possibly corresponds to TRBD1 (5 bases). The V and J ends lost 0 bases and 8 bases respectively, with 10 bases between them. This CDR3 is 13 amino acids long. Germline CDR1 reads GTSNPN; CDR2 reads SVGIG (reference sequence). CDR3 sequence reads: CAWSVQVKGELFF. CDR3 DNA sequence: TGTGCCTGGAGTGTACAGGTGAAGGGGGAGCTGTTTTTT.

Only one count was recorded for this clone. V and J are TRBV25-1 and TRBJ1-2, with 8 positions matching TRBD1. The length of the CDR3 is 17 residues. CDR1 is MGHDK and CDR2 is SYGVNS in the germline V gene. V lost 5 bases to trimming and J lost 4 bases; unmatched junction nucleotides: 15. The CDR3 DNA reads TGTGCCAGCAGTAAGACAGGGGACGTCCGGCTGGGCTATGGCTACACCTTC. It translates to CASSKTGDVRLGYGYTF.

This clone was found a few times. The genes are TRBV29-1 and TRBJ1-4, with D possibly matching TRBD1 (5 bases). Trimming removed 4 bases at V and 11 bases at J, with 17 bases between. The CDR3 extends over 13 amino acids. CDR1 and CDR2 from the germline V gene are SQVTM and ANQGSEA. The chain's CDR3 is CSVGSGRSSKLFF. In nucleotides, the CDR3 is TGCAGCGTTGGATCGGGACGAAGTAGTAAACTGTTTTTT.

The chain has TRBV2 and TRBJ2-3; D is unresolved. The CDR3 runs to 10 residues. The germline gives CDR1 SNHLY, CDR2 FYNNEI. V was pared by 10 bases and J by 6 bases, with 8 bases between. In DNA, the CDR3 is TGTGCCACGTATAGGGATACGCAGTATTTT. Its translation is CATYRDTQYF.

This clone was picked up one time. This chain uses TRBV5-1 with TRBJ1-1; D gene uncertain. Trimming pared 5 bases from V and 2 bases from J, leaving 10 bases between. The CDR3 length is 13 residues. Germline V lookup: CDR1 SGHRS, CDR2 YFSETQ. The CDR3 reads CASRGGPNTEAFF. CDR3 bases: TGCGCCAGCAGGGGAGGGCCTAACACTGAAGCTTTCTTT.

The V and J genes are TRBV28 and TRBJ2-7; D not resolved. V was clipped by 3 bases and J by 2 bases, with 14 bases between them. The CDR3 extends over 15 amino acids. From germline, CDR1 is MDHEN and CDR2 SYDVKM. The CDR3 loop is CASSFPGPRPYEQYF. The CDR3 region has the DNA TGTGCCAGCAGTTTCCCGGGCCCCCGACCCTACGAGCAGTACTTC.

The genes are TRBV19 and TRBJ2-3, with 8 bases matching TRBD2. The germline V gene has CDR1 LNHDA and CDR2 SQIVND (reference sequence). J was trimmed by 4 bases and V by 1 base; bases with no gene match: 4. The CDR3 is 15 residues long. The CDR3 DNA follows: TGTGCCAGTAGTATAGCGGGAGGGCCCTCAGATACGCAGTATTTT. This translates into CASSIAGGPSDTQYF.

This clone was detected only a few times. The J gene is TRBJ2-1, the V gene TRBV27; 9 bases map to TRBD1. With V trimmed by 5 bases and J by 2 bases, 4 bases remained unmatched. Germline lookup yields CDR1 MNHEY and CDR2 SMNVEV (reference sequence). The CDR3 covers 15 residues. CDR3 sequence: CASSPGTGPYNEQFF. CDR3 DNA: TGTGCCAGCAGTCCCGGGACAGGGCCCTACAATGAGCAGTTCTTC.

The genes are TRBV7-3 and TRBJ2-1; D uncertain. From germline, CDR1 is SGHTA and CDR2 FQGTGA. V lost 2 bases to trimming and J lost 15 bases, with 14 bases between them. The CDR3 is 12 amino acids. Here the CDR3 reads CASSLPGQRTFF. CDR3 in DNA: TGTGCCAGCAGCTTACCGGGCCAAAGGACGTTCTTC.

V is TRBV2 and J is TRBJ2-7; maybe TRBD2 (7 bases). This CDR3 is built from 13 residues. V lost 6 bases to trimming and J lost 3 bases, with 12 bases between them. Germline assignment: CDR1 SNHLY and CDR2 FYNNEI. Here the CDR3 reads CASRRGGVYEQYF. The DNA for the CDR3 is TGTGCCAGCAGAAGGGGGGGGGTCTACGAGCAGTACTTC. The full variable domain, its missing parts supplied by reference TRBV2 and TRBJ2-7, is EPEVTQTPSHQVTQMGQEVILRCVPISNHLYFYWYRQILGQKVEFLVSFYNNEISEKSEIFDDQFSVERPDGSNFTLKIRSTKLEDSAMYFCASRRGGVYEQYFGPGTRLTVT.

This sequence joins TRBV4-3 and TRBJ2-2; D gene uncertain. The V end was cut by 0 bases, the J end by 5 bases, with 7 bases between. CDR1 and CDR2 from the germline V gene are LGHNA and YSLEER. This CDR3 contains 14 residues. The CDR3 bases are TGCGCCAGCAGCCAAGATGGGTCGACCGGGGAGCTGTTTTTT. It translates to CASSQDGSTGELFF.

This clone was seen only a few times. The chain has TRBV25-1 and TRBJ2-7, with TRBD1 matching 9 bases. The CDR3 runs to 15 residues. The V gene's germline CDR1 is MGHDK and CDR2 SYGVNS. The V and J ends lost 3 bases and 5 bases, in that order; junction bases with no gene match: 8. CDR3 nucleotide sequence: TGTGCCAGCAGTGACCGGGACAGGGTTTACAACGAGCAGTACTTC. It codes for CASSDRDRVYNEQYF.

The chain couples TRBV28 to TRBJ1-5, with D tentatively TRBD1 (5 bases). Trimming took off 6 bases at V and 3 bases at J, with 15 bases between the two ends. Germline CDR1 reads MDHEN; CDR2 reads SYDVKM. The CDR3 runs 15 residues. CDR3 coding DNA: TGTGCCAGCAGATTCTTAAGACAGATCAATCAGCCCCAGCATTTT. Protein: CASRFLRQINQPQHF.

The chain combines TRBV14 with TRBJ2-5, with TRBD1 identical over 9 bases. Germline V gene sequence: CDR1 SGHDN, CDR2 FVKESK. Trimming at V came to 3 bases and at J to 2 bases, leaving 7 bases not matched to a gene. The CDR3 consists of 16 residues. CDR3 sequence reads: CASSQLAGTGQETQYF. CDR3 bases: TGTGCCAGCAGCCAGCTAGCCGGGACAGGGCAAGAGACCCAGTACTTC.

The gene calls are TRBV10-1 and TRBJ2-7; TRBD2 might be the D (6 bases). CDR3 length: 13 amino acids. Germline V CDR1 and CDR2: WNHNN, SYGVQD (reference sequence). Trimming pared 10 bases from V and 3 bases from J, leaving 16 bases between. For the CDR3, the DNA is TGCGCCACCCAGACCGGGACTCTCTACGAGCAGTACTTC. Its translation: CATQTGTLYEQYF.

The chain employs TRBV19 and TRBJ1-1; 10 bases agree with TRBD1. Germline V gene data show CDR1 as LNHDA and CDR2 as SQIVND (reference sequence). Trimming removed 6 bases from V and 6 bases from J; junction bases left unmatched: 4. This CDR3 region has 13 residues. CDR3 coding DNA: TGTGCCAGTAGCCGGGACAGGGGCCCTGAAGCTTTCTTT. Encoded protein: CASSRDRGPEAFF.

This chain joins TRBV6-5 and TRBJ2-4, with D unclear. V gave up 4 bases and J gave up 8 bases, with 15 bases separating them. The CDR3 extends over 14 amino acids. CDR1 and CDR2 from the germline V gene are MNHEY and SVGAGI. As DNA, the CDR3 is TGTGCCAGCAGTTCCAGACATTTCGGATACATTCAGTACTTC. This codes for CASSSRHFGYIQYF.

This chain links TRBV28 with TRBJ2-5; TRBD1 might be the D (6 bases). The CDR3 loop spans 18 amino acids. Germline assignment: CDR1 MDHEN and CDR2 SYDVKM. Trimming took 7 bases from V and 0 from J, leaving 24 bases between them. The CDR3 loop is CASTSGVGGRANQETQYF. The CDR3 nucleotides are TGTGCCAGCACTTCAGGGGTAGGAGGCAGGGCAAACCAAGAGACCCAGTACTTC.